Presented here are 5 T cell receptor beta chains from one specimen sequenced in a study of T cells in Graves' hyperthyroidism and ophthalmopathy. Template material for amplifying TCR beta CDR3 regions consisted of RNA transcripts. HTBI primers were the set used in a first-round RT-PCR of the TCR CDR3. Via MiXCR, TCRdb re-called the multiplex PCR reads, giving one row per CDR3 protein. The sample yields 490,000 or so distinct CDR3 sequences, less than 20% seen once. What was sequenced was blood. The receptor source for this set is a man aged 35-49 years with Graves' ophthalmopathy.

Comments on this clonotype: This may come from a read error, since a much larger clone is one base off. This chain joins TRBV7-8 and TRBJ2-3; D is perhaps TRBD2 (7 bases). Trimming pared 7 bases from V and 0 bases from J, leaving 20 bases between. CDR3 length equals 17 residues. CDR1 SGHVS and CDR2 FQNEAQ come from the germline V gene. This CDR3 reads CASTSTLGGASTDTQYF. The CDR3 region has the DNA TGTGCCAGCACCTCAACATTGGGGGGGGCCAGCACAGATACGCAGTATTTT.

Only a few counts were recorded for this clonotype. V gene TRBV15 combines with J gene TRBJ1-1; 11 bases align to TRBD1. J gave up 5 bases and V 1 base, and 6 bases lay outside the gene matches. Germline V gives CDR1 LNHNV, CDR2 YYDKDF (reference sequence). This CDR3 comprises 16 residues. The CDR3 here is CATSRGGGQGATEAFF. CDR3 sequence (DNA): TGTGCCACCAGCAGAGGAGGAGGACAGGGGGCGACTGAAGCTTTCTTT.

This clonotype came up a few times. The chain carries TRBV7-8 and TRBJ2-5; 9 positions agree with TRBD1. This CDR3 spans 14 amino acids. The junction had 7 bases not matched to a gene; V was cut back by 5 bases and J by 6 bases. CDR1 is SGHVS and CDR2 is FQNEAQ in the germline V gene. The CDR3 spells CASSPGQGKKTQYF. The CDR3 DNA is TGTGCCAGCAGCCCCGGACAGGGGAAGAAGACCCAGTACTTC.

CDR3 DNA sequence: TGTGCCAGCAGCGAGGGAAGGATCTACGAGCAGTACTTC. Encoded protein: CASSEGRIYEQYF. The chain employs TRBV6-1 and TRBJ2-7, with a weak D call TRBD2 (5 bases). From germline, CDR1 is MNHNS and CDR2 SASEGT. Trimming pared 6 bases from V and 3 bases from J, leaving 12 bases between. The length of the CDR3 is 13 residues.

The sample holds a few counts of this clonotype. CDR3 sequence reads: CSANQPPGQRENEKLFF. In DNA, the CDR3 is TGCAGTGCGAACCAACCCCCGGGACAGCGAGAGAATGAAAAACTGTTTTTT. The chain uses TRBV20-1 and TRBJ1-4; 7 bases are a match to TRBD1. V lost 6 bases, J lost 5 bases, and 18 bases stayed unmatched. In germline, CDR1 is DFQATT, CDR2 SNEGSKA (reference sequence). The CDR3 spans 17 residues.